The source of this T cell receptor beta chain is a study of T-cell memory formation after mild COVID-19. TCRdb called the 5' RACE reads again in MiXCR, with one record for every CDR3 protein. The data hold 120,000 or so distinct CDR3 sequences, with about 5.9% observed a single time. The CDR3 is 15 residues long. The ends were cut back, 0 bases at V and 6 bases at J, with 12 bases in the middle. This clonotype turned up a few times. What it binds is unknown. Notes on the study in general: Balance between CD4 and CD8 was seen in clones contracting day 15 to 85, and a CD4+ lean was seen in later expanders. CD4+ clones that contracted lay mainly in CM and EM; CD8+ ones lay in EMRA.

The TCR was taken from an adult woman who had mild COVID-19 (a few samples of this study predate the infection). Cell type and time point are not known. Specimen: PBMCs or a T cell subset sorted from them (not recorded which). The chain links TRBV12-3 or TRBV12-4 to TRBJ1-5; weak D call: TRBD1 (6 bases). CDR3 protein: CASSLAHGGGQPQHF. The CDR3, as DNA: TGTGCCAGCAGTTTAGCACACGGGGGCGGTCAGCCCCAGCATTTT.